This T cell receptor (beta chain) was identified in a study of control samples from healthy donors and cancer patients (dated by TCRdb to about 2020). The CDR3 covers 11 residues, taking in both the cysteine and the phenylalanine. Kept here is only the CDR3 DNA, which spans 33 bases and is read in frame from base 1. Relative to germline, V is 3 bases shorter and J is 4 bases shorter, with 4 bases between their ends. Via the germline V gene, CDR1 is WSHSY and CDR2 SAAADI. The library was made by the immunoSEQ multiplex PCR assay. TCRdb took over this immuneACCESS table, retaining in-frame rearrangements with V and J assigned. Such tables are incomplete; in checked studies, under half of the missing clones stem from an unresolved V gene, and the remainder is unexplained. The sample yields just over 50,000 clones; 88% were counted once. The ten top clones hold about 39% of the sample. A remark on this clone: Its specific antigen is unknown. No much larger clone is present one base from it, and per-base qualities are unavailable.

The sample taken for sequencing was PBMCs. The rearrangement combines TRBV10-2 with TRBJ2-7; the D gene identity is not certain. The receptor's source is a man in his forties or fifties with head and neck cancer. The sequenced DNA is TGCGCCAGCAGTGAAGGGTACGAGCAGTACTTC. It translates to CASSEGYEQYF.